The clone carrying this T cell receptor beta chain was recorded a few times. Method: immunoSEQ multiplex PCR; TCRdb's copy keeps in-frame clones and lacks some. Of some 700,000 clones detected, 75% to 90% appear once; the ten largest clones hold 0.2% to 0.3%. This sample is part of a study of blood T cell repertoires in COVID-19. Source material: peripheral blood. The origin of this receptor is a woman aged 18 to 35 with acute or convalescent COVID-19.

DNA for the CDR3: TGTGCCAGCATCCAACCCGGGGGGAGCACTGAAGCTTTCTTT. It is translated as CASIQPGGSTEAFF. The rearrangement joins TRBV7-8 to TRBJ1-1; weak D call: TRBD1 (5 bases). Germline CDR1 reads SGHVS; CDR2 reads FQNEAQ. Deletions cut 7 bases from V and 4 bases from J, with 16 bases between. CDR3 length: 14 amino acids.